This T cell receptor beta chain emerged from a study of T cells in Graves' hyperthyroidism and ophthalmopathy. This clonotype was observed at least ten times. Researchers amplified the TCR beta CDR3 regions from RNA transcripts. With the HTBI primer set, the TCR CDR3 went through a first round of RT-PCR. TCRdb re-called the multiplex PCR reads with MiXCR, one entry per CDR3 protein. Of approximately 700,000 distinct CDR3 sequences detected, around 15% appear once; the ten largest clones hold roughly 8%. The V segment lost 0 bases and the J segment 0 bases; nucleotides outside the gene matches: 11. CDR3 length: 19 amino acids. The germline gives CDR1 SGHVS, CDR2 FNYEAQ.

The chain uses TRBV7-6 and TRBJ2-1; 7 bases are a match to TRBD1. Sequencing was done on a sample of blood. The sequence was collected from a man between 18 and 35 years old with Graves' hyperthyroidism. CDR3 loop: CASSLADRVAGFSYNEQFF. The CDR3 DNA sequence: TGTGCCAGCAGCTTAGCAGACAGGGTTGCGGGTTTCTCCTACAATGAGCAGTTCTTC.